This is a list of T cell receptor beta chains from one sample in a study of response to subunit inactivated influenza vaccine. From the RT-PCR reads, TCRdb called clonotypes with MiXCR, one entry per CDR3 protein. The sample shows over 300,000 distinct CDR3 sequences, about a fifth of them seen only once. The specimen was PBMCs from blood, collected approximately 20 months after vaccination. The receptors were sampled from a man aged 45 to 70 who received an inactivated influenza vaccine. The CDR3 runs from the conserved cysteine through the conserved F or W. D genes are given only for firm matches. Expanded clones are given a class, and other clones once, few, many or no size at all.

V gene: TRBV20-1; clone size: few; D gene: .; J gene: TRBJ2-1; CDR3 DNA: TGCAGTGCTAGAGATGGGGTGAACAATGAGCAGTTCTTC; CDR3 protein: CSARDGVNNEQFF
V gene: TRBV3-1; clone size: .; D gene: .; J gene: TRBJ2-7; CDR3 DNA: TGTGCCAGCAGCCGACTAGGACCCTACGAGCAGTACTTC; CDR3 protein: CASSRLGPYEQYF
V gene: TRBV2; clone size: .; D gene: .; J gene: TRBJ1-1; CDR3 DNA: TGTGCCAGCAGCGAGGCACAAGGCTGGGTTTACACTGAAGCTTTCTTT; CDR3 protein: CASSEAQGWVYTEAFF
V gene: TRBV4-2; clone size: .; D gene: .; J gene: TRBJ1-2; CDR3 DNA: TGTGCCAGCAGCCAGCAGACAGACCTTAACTATGGCTACACCTTC; CDR3 protein: CASSQQTDLNYGYTF
V gene: TRBV7-8; clone size: .; D gene: TRBD1; J gene: TRBJ1-4; CDR3 DNA: TGTGCCAGCAGTGTCGGACAGGGGAACGAAAAACTGTTTTTT; CDR3 protein: CASSVGQGNEKLFF
V gene: TRBV12-3/TRBV12-4; clone size: few; D gene: TRBD1; J gene: TRBJ2-4; CDR3 DNA: TGTGCCAGCAGTTTAGCGGGACAGAAAAACATTCAGTACTTC; CDR3 protein: CASSLAGQKNIQYF
V gene: TRBV7-2; clone size: many; D gene: TRBD1; J gene: TRBJ2-1; CDR3 DNA: TGTGCCAGCAGCTCGGACAGGGGTATACACAATGAGCAGTTCTTC; CDR3 protein: CASSSDRGIHNEQFF
V gene: TRBV5-8; clone size: .; D gene: .; J gene: TRBJ1-3; CDR3 DNA: TGTGCCAGCAGCTTGTCTGCAGGGTACCGAAACACCATATATTTT; CDR3 protein: CASSLSAGYRNTIYF
V gene: TRBV7-6; clone size: .; D gene: TRBD1; J gene: TRBJ1-1; CDR3 DNA: TGTGCCAGCAGTTTCGGGACAGTCGAAGGCGAAGCTTTCTTT; CDR3 protein: CASSFGTVEGEAFF
V gene: TRBV7-8; clone size: .; D gene: TRBD2; J gene: TRBJ2-1; CDR3 DNA: TGTGCCAGCAGACCAGCGGGAGTCTCCTACAATGAGCAGTTCTTC; CDR3 protein: CASRPAGVSYNEQFF
V gene: TRBV28; clone size: .; D gene: .; J gene: TRBJ2-7; CDR3 DNA: TGTGCCAGCAGGCGAAGGGGTGGTTGGGACTACGAGCAGTACTTC; CDR3 protein: CASRRRGGWDYEQYF
V gene: TRBV7-2; clone size: few; D gene: TRBD1; J gene: TRBJ2-7; CDR3 DNA: TGTGCCAGCAGCTCTCCCGGGACAGGGGCCTACGAGCAGTACTTC; CDR3 protein: CASSSPGTGAYEQYF
V gene: TRBV12-3/TRBV12-4; clone size: many; D gene: .; J gene: TRBJ1-3; CDR3 DNA: TGTGCCAGCGGCCGCCGTCCGGGGGTCTTTGGAAACACCATATATTTT; CDR3 protein: CASGRRPGVFGNTIYF
V gene: TRBV28; clone size: few; D gene: .; J gene: TRBJ2-1; CDR3 DNA: TGTGCCAGCAGTTTACGGTATGAGCAGTTCTTC; CDR3 protein: CASSLRYEQFF
V gene: TRBV12-3/TRBV12-4; clone size: .; D gene: .; J gene: TRBJ2-1; CDR3 DNA: TGTGCCAGCAGTTTTTCGCTTGAGCAGTTCTTC; CDR3 protein: CASSFSLEQFF
V gene: TRBV6-5; clone size: .; D gene: TRBD1; J gene: TRBJ1-2; CDR3 DNA: TGTGCCAGCAGTTACCGAGGGGGCGCGGACTATGGCTACACCTTC; CDR3 protein: CASSYRGGADYGYTF
V gene: TRBV10-3; clone size: many; D gene: .; J gene: TRBJ1-5; CDR3 DNA: TGTGCCATCCGGGCCGTACATGGACAGCCCCAGCATTTT; CDR3 protein: CAIRAVHGQPQHF
V gene: TRBV20-1; clone size: few; D gene: TRBD2; J gene: TRBJ2-3; CDR3 DNA: TGCAGTGCCTCGCGAGCGGGGAGTTCAGATACGCAGTATTTT; CDR3 protein: CSASRAGSSDTQYF
V gene: TRBV7-9; clone size: few; D gene: .; J gene: TRBJ2-1; CDR3 DNA: TGTGCCAGCAGCTTAGGGGCGGTAGCGAGTGAGAATGAGCAGTTCTTC; CDR3 protein: CASSLGAVASENEQFF
V gene: TRBV7-2; clone size: few; D gene: TRBD1; J gene: TRBJ1-1; CDR3 DNA: TGTGCCAGCAGCTCATGGACAGGAGGGAACACTGAAGCTTTCTTT; CDR3 protein: CASSSWTGGNTEAFF
V gene: TRBV20-1; clone size: .; D gene: .; J gene: TRBJ2-5; CDR3 DNA: TGCAGTGCCTCCCGACAGGGAGGGGCTGAGACCCAGTACTTC; CDR3 protein: CSASRQGGAETQYF
V gene: TRBV15; clone size: .; D gene: TRBD2; J gene: TRBJ2-3; CDR3 DNA: TGTGCCACCAGCAGCCGGACTAGTTCTAGCACAGATACGCAGTATTTT; CDR3 protein: CATSSRTSSSTDTQYF
V gene: TRBV4-1; clone size: few; D gene: .; J gene: TRBJ2-1; CDR3 DNA: TGCGCCAGCAGCCAAGATCGGCTATACAATGAGCAGTTCTTC; CDR3 protein: CASSQDRLYNEQFF
V gene: TRBV9; clone size: few; D gene: .; J gene: TRBJ1-1; CDR3 DNA: TGTGCCAGCAGCGTAGAGGCAGGTCGGTCCACCGCTGAAGCTTTCTTT; CDR3 protein: CASSVEAGRSTAEAFF
V gene: TRBV12-3/TRBV12-4; clone size: many; D gene: .; J gene: TRBJ1-2; CDR3 DNA: TGTGCCAGCAGTTTAAGGTCCAGGGGACACTATGGCTACACCTTC; CDR3 protein: CASSLRSRGHYGYTF
V gene: TRBV7-2; clone size: few; D gene: .; J gene: TRBJ1-6; CDR3 DNA: TGTGCCAGCAGCTCCAGCGGGGTGGAGAATTCACCCCTCCACTTT; CDR3 protein: CASSSSGVENSPLHF
V gene: TRBV27; clone size: few; D gene: .; J gene: TRBJ1-2; CDR3 DNA: TGTGCCAGCTGCCCCTGGGGAGGGAGGTTAATGAATGGCTACACCTTC; CDR3 protein: CASCPWGGRLMNGYTF
V gene: TRBV6-6; clone size: .; D gene: .; J gene: TRBJ1-1; CDR3 DNA: TGTGCCAGCAGTTACTCGGAGACAGGTGAAGCTTTCTTT; CDR3 protein: CASSYSETGEAFF
V gene: TRBV5-1; clone size: few; D gene: TRBD1; J gene: TRBJ1-4; CDR3 DNA: TGCGCCAGCAGCTTGGAGGGGGCGGGCCGAGAAAAACTGTTTTTT; CDR3 protein: CASSLEGAGREKLFF
V gene: TRBV15; clone size: many; D gene: .; J gene: TRBJ1-5; CDR3 DNA: TGTGCCACCAGCCCGCGCTCGGGGGGAAATAGCAATCAGCCCCAGCATTTT; CDR3 protein: CATSPRSGGNSNQPQHF
V gene: TRBV12-3/TRBV12-4; clone size: few; D gene: .; J gene: TRBJ1-2; CDR3 DNA: TGTGCCAGCAGTTTAAGGGGTAAACTATATGGCTACACCTTC; CDR3 protein: CASSLRGKLYGYTF
V gene: TRBV10-2; clone size: many; D gene: .; J gene: TRBJ1-2; CDR3 DNA: TGCGCCAGCAGACAGGCGACCTATGGCTACACCTTC; CDR3 protein: CASRQATYGYTF
V gene: TRBV7-9; clone size: few; D gene: TRBD2; J gene: TRBJ2-1; CDR3 DNA: TGTGCCAGCAGCGTGACTAGCTTGGGGTACAATGAGCAGTTCTTC; CDR3 protein: CASSVTSLGYNEQFF
V gene: TRBV6-2/TRBV6-3; clone size: .; D gene: .; J gene: TRBJ1-5; CDR3 DNA: TGTGCCAGCAGCCAACACCGGGACATTAATCAGCCCCAGCATTTT; CDR3 protein: CASSQHRDINQPQHF
V gene: TRBV30; clone size: .; D gene: .; J gene: TRBJ2-3; CDR3 DNA: TGTGCCTGGAGTTCTAAGGGTTGGGGGAGGACCACAGATACGCAGTATTTT; CDR3 protein: CAWSSKGWGRTTDTQYF
V gene: TRBV29-1; clone size: .; D gene: TRBD2; J gene: TRBJ2-1; CDR3 DNA: TGCAGCGTTGAATCCCGGGAGGGTACGAATGAGCAGTTCTTC; CDR3 protein: CSVESREGTNEQFF
V gene: TRBV14; clone size: few; D gene: .; J gene: TRBJ2-1; CDR3 DNA: TGTGCCAGCAGCCAAGACGAGGTTTCATCCTACAATGAGCAGTTCTTC; CDR3 protein: CASSQDEVSSYNEQFF
V gene: TRBV29-1; clone size: .; D gene: .; J gene: TRBJ2-7; CDR3 DNA: TGCAGCGTTGAGGTCTCCTACGAGCAGTACTTC; CDR3 protein: CSVEVSYEQYF
V gene: TRBV6-2/TRBV6-3; clone size: .; D gene: TRBD1; J gene: TRBJ2-7; CDR3 DNA: TGTGCCAGCAGCCGGGACAGATATTACGAGCAGTACTTC; CDR3 protein: CASSRDRYYEQYF
V gene: TRBV20-1; clone size: few; D gene: TRBD2; J gene: TRBJ2-4; CDR3 DNA: TGCAGCCTCCGGGAGGCATTACTAGCCAAAAACATTCAGTACTTC; CDR3 protein: CSLREALLAKNIQYF
V gene: TRBV5-6; clone size: few; D gene: .; J gene: TRBJ2-2; CDR3 DNA: TGTGCCAGCAGCTTGAGTCACGGGGAGCTGTTTTTT; CDR3 protein: CASSLSHGELFF
V gene: TRBV12-3/TRBV12-4; clone size: .; D gene: .; J gene: TRBJ2-3; CDR3 DNA: TGTACCAGCAGTTTCCCCTCAACGGCTGGTAGGGAGGCAGATACGCAGTATTTT; CDR3 protein: CTSSFPSTAGREADTQYF
V gene: TRBV7-2; clone size: few; D gene: .; J gene: TRBJ1-5; CDR3 DNA: TGTGCCAGCAGCTTTAGTCCTTTTGGGCTAGGGCAGCCCCAGCATTTT; CDR3 protein: CASSFSPFGLGQPQHF
V gene: TRBV20-1; clone size: many; D gene: .; J gene: TRBJ2-7; CDR3 DNA: TGCAGTGCTAGAGGAAGACTAGTTGCCTACGAGCAGTACTTC; CDR3 protein: CSARGRLVAYEQYF
V gene: TRBV6-2/TRBV6-3; clone size: .; D gene: .; J gene: TRBJ2-1; CDR3 DNA: TGTGCCAGCACGGACAGCAGAGCAGAGCAGTTCTTC; CDR3 protein: CASTDSRAEQFF